This T cell receptor beta chain was recovered during a study of regulatory T cells in long-lasting Graves disease. Assembly of TCR beta libraries relied on iRepertoire HTBI primers together with Arm-PCR of CDR3 regions. TCRdb re-derived calls from the multiplex PCR reads in MiXCR, one entry per CDR3 protein. The table has some 400,000 distinct CDR3 sequences, 14% to 15% seen once. As to time point: newly diagnosed GD, antithyroid drugs for less than 3 months. Generation of the TCR library employed RNA extracted from PBMCs. As regards this clonotype: A much bigger clone sits one base away, suggesting this may be a read error.

The CDR3 extends over 16 amino acids. Germline CDR1 is SGHAT and CDR2 is FQDESV (reference sequence). These same records also appear under a second study, on T cells in Graves' hyperthyroidism and ophthalmopathy.

This clonotype was obtained from a woman in her 30s with Graves disease. The material sequenced was peripheral blood mononuclear cells (PBMCs), taken at new diagnosis, from a patient treated with antithyroid drugs. This chain joins TRBV11-1 and TRBJ1-2; D is perhaps TRBD1 (6 bases). This chain's CDR3 is CANSPRPGQTNYGYTF. The CDR3 nucleotides are TGTGCCAACAGCCCTCGTCCGGGACAAACTAACTATGGCTACACCTTC.